This T cell receptor (beta chain) was sequenced during a study of blood T cell repertoires in COVID-19. Study background: Italy, Spain and the United States were the sources of the convalescent and acute COVID-19 samples.

CDR1 and CDR2 (germline): LNHDA, SQIVND (reference sequence). V was pared by 5 bases and J by 3 bases, with 7 bases of the junction left unmatched. The CDR3 totals 15 residues. Method: immunoSEQ multiplex PCR; TCRdb's copy keeps in-frame clones and lacks some. This sample carries more than 150,000 clones, about four fifths of them seen once, and the ten largest clones take approximately 12%. Sequences were obtained from peripheral blood. This TCR was sampled from a woman aged 80 or over with COVID-19, enrolled during active disease. The chain combines TRBV19 with TRBJ1-2; 9 nucleotides agree with TRBD1. CDR3 region: CASSWRDRDHYGYTF. The DNA of the CDR3 is TGTGCCAGTAGTTGGAGGGACAGGGATCACTATGGCTACACCTTC.